The sample holds many counts of the clone carrying this T cell receptor (beta chain). The use of a sample-barcoded 5' primer and a J-beta primer mix characterized a second PCR of about 6 to 12 cycles. In TCRdb, the 5' RACE reads were re-called with MiXCR into one record per CDR3 protein. The sample contains 650,000 to 700,000 distinct CDR3 sequences, roughly 30% of which appear only once. The germline V gene encodes CDR1 MNHEY and CDR2 SVGEGT. With V trimmed by 3 bases and J by 8 bases, 11 bases remained unmatched. This CDR3 spans 16 amino acids. The sample belongs to a study of blood T cells in healthy people across ages.

The TCR originated in a woman older than 75 in good health. The rearrangement links TRBV6-2 or TRBV6-3 to TRBJ2-1, with 9 bases identical to TRBD2. What was sequenced was blood. CDR3 coding DNA: TGTGCCAGCAGTTATTCACTAGCGGGTCAAGTAGATGAGCAGTTCTTC. It is translated as CASSYSLAGQVDEQFF.